The clone carrying this T cell receptor beta chain has a count of ten or more. Antigen specificity is unknown. This sample stems from a study of T cells in Graves' hyperthyroidism and ophthalmopathy. General study findings and limits: Blood also showed most of the thyroid clonotypes that were expanded above 0.001. Median prediction lead before ophthalmopathy onset was six to eight months with the model.

Together with thyroid ultrasound, orbital computed tomography, serum thyroxine and TRAb, clinical symptoms were used for diagnoses. Amplification targeted TCR beta CDR3 regions from RNA transcripts. A first-round RT-PCR of the TCR CDR3 used the HTBI primer set. TCRdb re-derived calls from the multiplex PCR reads in MiXCR, one entry per CDR3 protein. The data hold 800,000 or so distinct CDR3 sequences, with around 39% observed a single time. The ends lost 3 bases at V and 5 bases at J; junction bases unmatched: 3. The CDR3 loop spans 15 amino acids. CDR1 is SGHVS, CDR2 FQNEAQ, per germline. Sequencing was done on a sample of blood. This TCR came from a man aged 18 to 30 with Graves' hyperthyroidism. This chain joins TRBV7-8 and TRBJ2-5; 13 nucleotides align to TRBD2. The CDR3 protein is CASSFSTSGGETQYF. In nucleotides, the CDR3 is TGTGCCAGCAGCTTTTCGACTAGCGGGGGGGAGACCCAGTACTTC.